A selection of T cell receptor beta chains follows, all from one sample in a study of shared clonotypes between healthy human individuals. The data were produced by immunoSEQ multiplex PCR, yet TCRdb's version contains in-frame clones alone and is incomplete. The data hold 1.4 million to 1.5 million clones, with about 96% observed a single time. What was sequenced was naive CD4+ T cells sorted from blood. The receptors shown here come from a man between 25 and 39 years old in good health. The CDR3 runs from the conserved cysteine through the conserved F or W. D genes are given only for firm matches. A clone size is listed for some rows: how often the clone was seen (once, few, many), or a class if it is expanded.

DNA | CDR3 | V | D | size | length | J
TGTGCCAGCAGTGAGGACAGGCTGAGCTACGAGCAGTACTTC | CASSEDRLSYEQYF | TRBV2 | TRBD1 | NA | 14 | TRBJ2-7
TGTGCCAGCAGCGTAGCGGGTGGGGACTTCGAGCAGTACTTC | CASSVAGGDFEQYF | TRBV9 | NA | NA | 14 | TRBJ2-7
TGTGCCAGTAGCATGGGGCTGAGAAGCAATCAGCCCCAGCATTTT | CASSMGLRSNQPQHF | TRBV19 | NA | NA | 15 | TRBJ1-5
TGTGCCAGCAGCTCCGGGCAAGGGGGGTGGACCCAGTACTTC | CASSSGQGGWTQYF | TRBV5-8 | NA | NA | 14 | TRBJ2-5
TGTGCCAGCAACAGGGGGTTTAGGAATCAGCCCCAGCATTTT | CASNRGFRNQPQHF | TRBV2 | TRBD1 | NA | 14 | TRBJ1-5
TGTGCCAGCAGTGAGGAGGCGAATCAGCCCCAGCATTTT | CASSEEANQPQHF | TRBV2 | NA | NA | 13 | TRBJ1-5
TGTGCCAGCAGCTTAACTAGCGGACACAATGAGCAGTTCTTC | CASSLTSGHNEQFF | TRBV7-9 | TRBD2 | NA | 14 | TRBJ2-1
TGTGCCAGCGGCCAGGCAGATACGCAGTATTTT | CASGQADTQYF | TRBV6-1 | NA | NA | 11 | TRBJ2-3
TGTGCCAGCACATCGGGAGGGGATACGCAGTATTTT | CASTSGGDTQYF | TRBV2 | TRBD2 | NA | 12 | TRBJ2-3
TGTGCCAGCAGTTCTCTTCAGGGGGGCAGCAATCAGCCCCAGCATTTT | CASSSLQGGSNQPQHF | TRBV6-5 | TRBD1 | NA | 16 | TRBJ1-5
TGCAGCGTGGGCAGGGGAGACGAGACCCAGTACTTC | CSVGRGDETQYF | TRBV29-1 | NA | once | 12 | TRBJ2-5
TGTGCCAGCAGTTTGTCCAGGGGTTATGGCTACACCTTC | CASSLSRGYGYTF | TRBV28 | NA | NA | 13 | TRBJ1-2
TGTGCCAGCACGGACAGGATGAACACTGAAGCTTTCTTT | CASTDRMNTEAFF | TRBV27 | TRBD1 | NA | 13 | TRBJ1-1
TGTGCCAGCAGTGAGCGTTTGGGGCTTGGCTACACCTTC | CASSERLGLGYTF | TRBV9 | NA | NA | 13 | TRBJ1-2
TGTGCCAGCAGCTTAGTATTGGGACAGTACAACGAGCAGTACTTC | CASSLVLGQYNEQYF | TRBV7-2 | TRBD1 | NA | 15 | TRBJ2-7